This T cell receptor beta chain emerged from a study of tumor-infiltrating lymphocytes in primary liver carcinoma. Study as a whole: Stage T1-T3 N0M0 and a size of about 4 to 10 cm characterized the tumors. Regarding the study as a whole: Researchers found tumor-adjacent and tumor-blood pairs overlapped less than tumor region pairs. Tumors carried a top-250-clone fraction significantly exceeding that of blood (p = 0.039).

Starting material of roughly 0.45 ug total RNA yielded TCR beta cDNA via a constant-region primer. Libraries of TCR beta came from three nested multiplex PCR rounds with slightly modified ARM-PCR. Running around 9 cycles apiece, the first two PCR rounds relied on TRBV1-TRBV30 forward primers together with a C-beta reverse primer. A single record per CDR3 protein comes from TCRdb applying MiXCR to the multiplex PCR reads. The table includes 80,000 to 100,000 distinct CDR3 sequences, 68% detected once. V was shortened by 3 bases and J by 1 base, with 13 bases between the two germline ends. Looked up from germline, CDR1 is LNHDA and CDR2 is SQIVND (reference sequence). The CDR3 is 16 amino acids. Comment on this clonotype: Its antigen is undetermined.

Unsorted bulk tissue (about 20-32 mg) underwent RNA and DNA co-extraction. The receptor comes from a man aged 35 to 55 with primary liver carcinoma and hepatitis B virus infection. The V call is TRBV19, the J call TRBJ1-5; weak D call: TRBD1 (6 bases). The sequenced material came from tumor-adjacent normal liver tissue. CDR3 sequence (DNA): TGTGCCAGTAGTATGTCGGCAGGGGTCAGCAATCAGCCCCAGCATTTT. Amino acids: CASSMSAGVSNQPQHF. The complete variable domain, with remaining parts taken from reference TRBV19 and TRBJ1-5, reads DGGITQSPKYLFRKEGQNVTLSCEQNLNHDAMYWYRQDPGQGLRLIYYSQIVNDFQKGDIAEGYSVSREKKESFPLTVTSAQKNPTAFYLCASSMSAGVSNQPQHFGDGTRLSIL.